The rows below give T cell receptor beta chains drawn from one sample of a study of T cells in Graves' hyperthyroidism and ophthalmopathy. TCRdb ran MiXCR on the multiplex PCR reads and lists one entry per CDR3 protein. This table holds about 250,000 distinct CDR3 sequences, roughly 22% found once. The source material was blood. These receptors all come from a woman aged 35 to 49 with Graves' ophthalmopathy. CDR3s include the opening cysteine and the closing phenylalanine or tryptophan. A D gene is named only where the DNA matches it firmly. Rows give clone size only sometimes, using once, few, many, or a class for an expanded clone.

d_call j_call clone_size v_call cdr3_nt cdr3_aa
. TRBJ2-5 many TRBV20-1 TGCAGTGCTAGGGGACACAGGGTGCCGCCTCGGTCAGAGACCCAGTACTTC CSARGHRVPPRSETQYF
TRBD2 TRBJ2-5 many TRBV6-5 TGTGCCAGCAGTTACAGAGCGGGACGGCAGGAGACCCAGTACTTC CASSYRAGRQETQYF
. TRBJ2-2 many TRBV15 TGTGCCACCAGCAGAGATTACACCCTCACCGGGGAGCTGTTTTTT CATSRDYTLTGELFF
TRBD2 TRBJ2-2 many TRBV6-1 TGTGCCAGCAGTGAACTAGCGGGAGGGCCCGGGGAGCTGTTTTTT CASSELAGGPGELFF
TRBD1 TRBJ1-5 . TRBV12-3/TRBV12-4 TGTGCCAGCAGTTTACGCGGGACAGCTCACAATCAGCCCCAGCATTTT CASSLRGTAHNQPQHF
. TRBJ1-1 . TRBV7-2 TGTGCCAGCAGCTTAGGGGGGCCGTACACTGAAGCTTTCTTT CASSLGGPYTEAFF
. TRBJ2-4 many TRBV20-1 TGCAGTGCTGAAAGAGGGGACATTCAGTACTTC CSAERGDIQYF
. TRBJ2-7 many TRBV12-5 TGTGCTAGTGGTTTGGTTAGGACTATACCCTACGAGCAGTACTTC CASGLVRTIPYEQYF
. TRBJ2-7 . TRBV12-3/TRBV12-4 TGTTCCCGGGCAGGAGGTCCCCCCTACGAGCAGTACTTC CSRAGGPPYEQYF
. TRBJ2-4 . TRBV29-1 TGCAGCGTTGTTGTAGTAGAACTAGCCAAAAACATTCAGTACTTC CSVVVVELAKNIQYF